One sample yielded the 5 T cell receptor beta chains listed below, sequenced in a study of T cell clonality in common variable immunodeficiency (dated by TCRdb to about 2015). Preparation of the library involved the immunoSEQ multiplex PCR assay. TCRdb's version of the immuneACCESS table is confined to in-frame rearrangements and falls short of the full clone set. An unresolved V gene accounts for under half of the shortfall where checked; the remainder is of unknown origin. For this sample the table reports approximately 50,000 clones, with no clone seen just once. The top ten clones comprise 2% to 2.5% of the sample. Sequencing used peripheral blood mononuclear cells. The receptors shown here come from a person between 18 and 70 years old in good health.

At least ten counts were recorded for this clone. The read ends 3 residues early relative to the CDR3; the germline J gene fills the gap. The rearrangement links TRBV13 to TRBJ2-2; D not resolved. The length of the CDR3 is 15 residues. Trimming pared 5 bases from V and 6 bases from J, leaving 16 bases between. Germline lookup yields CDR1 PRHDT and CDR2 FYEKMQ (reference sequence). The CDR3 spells CASSPRSGAAGELFF. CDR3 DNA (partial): TGTGCCAGCAGCCCCAGGTCCGGAGCCGCCGGGGAG.

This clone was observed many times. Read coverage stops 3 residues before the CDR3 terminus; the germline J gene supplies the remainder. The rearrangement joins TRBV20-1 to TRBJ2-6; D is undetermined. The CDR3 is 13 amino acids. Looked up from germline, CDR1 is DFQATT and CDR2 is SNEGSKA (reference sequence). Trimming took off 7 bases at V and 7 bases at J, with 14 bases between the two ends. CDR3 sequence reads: CSGLVASANVLTF. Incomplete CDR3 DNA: TGCAGTGGATTGGTGGCATCAGCCAACGTC.

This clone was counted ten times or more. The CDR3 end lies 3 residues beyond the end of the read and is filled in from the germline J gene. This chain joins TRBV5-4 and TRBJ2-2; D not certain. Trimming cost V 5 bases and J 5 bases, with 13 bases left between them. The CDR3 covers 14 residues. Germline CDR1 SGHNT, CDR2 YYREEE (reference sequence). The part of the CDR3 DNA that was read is TGTGCCAGCAGACACTACCCCCAGACCGGGGAG. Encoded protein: CASRHYPQTGE. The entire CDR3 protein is CASRHYPQTGELFF.

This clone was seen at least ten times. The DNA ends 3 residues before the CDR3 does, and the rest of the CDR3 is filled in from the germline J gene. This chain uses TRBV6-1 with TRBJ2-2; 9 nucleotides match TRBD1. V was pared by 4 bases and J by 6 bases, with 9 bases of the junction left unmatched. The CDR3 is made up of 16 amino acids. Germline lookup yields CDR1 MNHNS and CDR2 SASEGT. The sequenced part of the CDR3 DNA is TGTGCCAGCAGTGGCCCGGACAGGGGAACACCCGGGGAG. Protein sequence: CASSGPDRGTPGE. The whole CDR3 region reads CASSGPDRGTPGELFF.

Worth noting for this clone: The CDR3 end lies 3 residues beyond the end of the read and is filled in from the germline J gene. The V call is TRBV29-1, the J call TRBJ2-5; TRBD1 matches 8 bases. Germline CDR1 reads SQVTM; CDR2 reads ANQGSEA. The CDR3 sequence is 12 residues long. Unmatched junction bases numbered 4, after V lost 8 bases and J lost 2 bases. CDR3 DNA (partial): TGCAGCCTCCGACAGGGGCAAGAGACC. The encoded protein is CSLRQGQET. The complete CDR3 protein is CSLRQGQETQYF.